The rows below give T cell receptor beta chains drawn from one sample of a study of T cells in Graves' hyperthyroidism and ophthalmopathy. MiXCR, applied by TCRdb to the multiplex PCR reads, yields one record per CDR3 protein. The sample consists of 450,000 to 700,000 distinct CDR3 sequences, about half of them appearing once. The specimen sequenced was peripheral blood or thyroid tissue (not recorded which). All receptors derive from an adult woman with Graves' disease, either hyperthyroidism or ophthalmopathy (not recorded which). The CDR3 runs from the conserved cysteine through the conserved F or W. Each record gives: V gene, clone size, J gene, D gene, CDR3 length, CDR3 DNA, CDR3 protein. The D gene is left open where the match is weak. Clone size is stated in some rows and not others, as once, few, many or a class when expanded.

V: TRBV24-1
size: NA
J: TRBJ2-5
D: NA
length: 13
DNA: TGTGCCACCATGAAGGGTGGAGGGCAGACCCAGTACTTC
CDR3: CATMKGGGQTQYF

V: TRBV7-8
size: many
J: TRBJ2-7
D: NA
length: 13
DNA: TGTGCCAGCAGCTTAGCCGTAGGGCACGAGCAGTACTTC
CDR3: CASSLAVGHEQYF

V: TRBV19
size: many
J: TRBJ2-5
D: NA
length: 13
DNA: TGTGCCAGTAGTATAGATCTAGAAGAGACCCAGTACTTC
CDR3: CASSIDLEETQYF

V: TRBV5-1
size: NA
J: TRBJ1-6
D: TRBD1
length: 13
DNA: TGCGCCAGCAGCACAGGACAGGGTTCACCCCTCCACTTT
CDR3: CASSTGQGSPLHF

V: TRBV6-6
size: many
J: TRBJ2-7
D: TRBD2
length: 14
DNA: TGTGCCAGCAGTTACGGCGGGAGGTCCTACGAGCAGTACTTC
CDR3: CASSYGGRSYEQYF

V: TRBV6-5
size: many
J: TRBJ2-5
D: TRBD1
length: 18
DNA: TGTGCCAGCAGGCGTGTCTTTAGAGGGGGCCTCGTCCAAGAGACCCAGTACTTC
CDR3: CASRRVFRGGLVQETQYF

V: TRBV14
size: many
J: TRBJ2-7
D: TRBD2
length: 14
DNA: TGTGCCAGCAGTCTACTAGCGGGATATAACGAGCAGTACTTC
CDR3: CASSLLAGYNEQYF

V: TRBV7-9
size: many
J: TRBJ2-2
D: NA
length: 15
DNA: TGTGCCAGCAGCTTAGCGACGGGGACCACCGGGGAGCTGTTTTTT
CDR3: CASSLATGTTGELFF

V: TRBV7-2
size: many
J: TRBJ1-4
D: NA
length: 15
DNA: TGTGCCAGCAGCTTAGTACTGGGAATCAATGAAAAACTGTTTTTT
CDR3: CASSLVLGINEKLFF

V: TRBV9
size: NA
J: TRBJ2-7
D: NA
length: 14
DNA: TGTGCCAGCAGTTTGAGGTCTGCCGCCTACGAGCAGTACTTC
CDR3: CASSLRSAAYEQYF

V: TRBV9
size: few
J: TRBJ1-2
D: TRBD1
length: 17
DNA: TGTGCCAGCAGCGCCCAGGACAGGCCAACGCTGGGCTATGGCTACACCTTC
CDR3: CASSAQDRPTLGYGYTF

V: TRBV11-2
size: many
J: TRBJ1-1
D: NA
length: 15
DNA: TGTGCCAGCAGCTTAGTGGCGGCCCCCAGTTCTGAAGCTTTCTTT
CDR3: CASSLVAAPSSEAFF

V: TRBV7-9
size: NA
J: TRBJ2-5
D: NA
length: 13
DNA: TGTGCCAGCCCCGGGCCAACCCAAGAGACCCAGTACTTC
CDR3: CASPGPTQETQYF

V: TRBV7-6
size: NA
J: TRBJ1-3
D: NA
length: 13
DNA: TGTGCCAGCAGCTTAGTACTTCCGGGTCCCATATATTTT
CDR3: CASSLVLPGPIYF

V: TRBV29-1
size: NA
J: TRBJ1-5
D: TRBD1
length: 12
DNA: TGCAGCGTCGGGACAGGGGAACAGCCCCAGCATTTT
CDR3: CSVGTGEQPQHF

V: TRBV7-9
size: many
J: TRBJ2-7
D: TRBD1
length: 15
DNA: TGTGCCAGCAGCGGAGCGACAGGGTCCATCGACGAGCAGTACTTC
CDR3: CASSGATGSIDEQYF

V: TRBV9
size: NA
J: TRBJ1-1
D: TRBD1
length: 19
DNA: TGTGCCAGCAGCCGCCATGGGCGGGACAGGGTGACGATGAACACTGAAGCTTTCTTT
CDR3: CASSRHGRDRVTMNTEAFF

V: TRBV5-1
size: NA
J: TRBJ2-2
D: NA
length: 16
DNA: TGCGCCAGCAGCTTTCGCCCGGACACCCACACCGGGGAGCTGTTTTTT
CDR3: CASSFRPDTHTGELFF

V: TRBV6-2/TRBV6-3
size: many
J: TRBJ2-7
D: TRBD1
length: 14
DNA: TGTGCCAGCAGACGACAGGGGGCAGCCTACGAGCAGTACTTC
CDR3: CASRRQGAAYEQYF

V: TRBV5-1
size: many
J: TRBJ2-7
D: TRBD1
length: 16
DNA: TGCGCCAGCAGCTTGGTCCCACAGGGGGCGAAGTACGAGCAGTACTTC
CDR3: CASSLVPQGAKYEQYF

V: TRBV2
size: few
J: TRBJ1-4
D: TRBD1
length: 15
DNA: TGTGCCAGCAGTGAGCTAGACAGGGATGGGCAAAAACTGTTTTTT
CDR3: CASSELDRDGQKLFF

V: TRBV30
size: NA
J: TRBJ2-7
D: NA
length: 12
DNA: TGTGTCTGGGGTGGGACGTCCTACGAGCAGTACTTC
CDR3: CVWGGTSYEQYF

V: TRBV2
size: few
J: TRBJ2-1
D: TRBD2
length: 14
DNA: TGTGCCTGTCAGAAACTAGCGTCCTACAATGAGCAGTTCTTC
CDR3: CACQKLASYNEQFF

V: TRBV18
size: NA
J: TRBJ1-2
D: TRBD1
length: 15
DNA: TGTGCCAGCTCACCGGGACAGGGGGCCAGATATGGCTACACCTTC
CDR3: CASSPGQGARYGYTF

V: TRBV20-1
size: NA
J: TRBJ2-5
D: TRBD1
length: 13
DNA: TGCAGTGCTCCCCGGGACAGGGTAGAGACCCAGTACTTC
CDR3: CSAPRDRVETQYF

V: TRBV15
size: many
J: TRBJ1-1
D: NA
length: 16
DNA: TGTGCCACCAGCAGAGCGGAATACAGGGCAATGGATGAAGCTTTCTTT
CDR3: CATSRAEYRAMDEAFF

V: TRBV29-1
size: few
J: TRBJ2-6
D: NA
length: 18
DNA: TGCAGCGTTGCGGTGCGCACCGGGGCTACCTCTGGGGCCAACGTCCTGACTTTC
CDR3: CSVAVRTGATSGANVLTF

V: TRBV5-5
size: NA
J: TRBJ2-7
D: TRBD1
length: 14
DNA: TGTGCCAGCAGATCACCCGGACAGGCCTATCAGCAGTACTTC
CDR3: CASRSPGQAYQQYF

V: TRBV20-1
size: NA
J: TRBJ2-7
D: TRBD1
length: 14
DNA: TGCAGTGCGGATCGACAGGGACAGTCCTACGAGCAGTACTTC
CDR3: CSADRQGQSYEQYF

V: TRBV5-1
size: many
J: TRBJ2-2
D: NA
length: 19
DNA: TGCGCCAGCAGCCATCTTCCGGGACTCCTTACGTACAACACCGGGGAGCTGTTTTTT
CDR3: CASSHLPGLLTYNTGELFF

V: TRBV20-1
size: NA
J: TRBJ2-5
D: TRBD2
length: 12
DNA: TGCAGAGCTACGGGGGGTAGGGAGACCCAGTACTTC
CDR3: CRATGGRETQYF

V: TRBV19
size: NA
J: TRBJ1-2
D: NA
length: 13
DNA: TGTGCCAGTAGTCTCCCACCGACCTATGGCTACACCTTC
CDR3: CASSLPPTYGYTF

V: TRBV9
size: NA
J: TRBJ2-3
D: TRBD2
length: 18
DNA: TGTGCCAGCAGTTACTCAACGGGACTAGCGGGAGGGGGGGATACGCAGTATTTT
CDR3: CASSYSTGLAGGGDTQYF

V: TRBV6-5
size: many
J: TRBJ2-7
D: TRBD2
length: 15
DNA: TGTGCCAGCAGTGTTAGCGGGAGTTGGGAGTACGAGCAGTACTTC
CDR3: CASSVSGSWEYEQYF

V: TRBV10-3
size: few
J: TRBJ1-2
D: TRBD1
length: 14
DNA: TGTGCCATCAGTGAGTCACAGGGGGTCTATGGCTACACCTTC
CDR3: CAISESQGVYGYTF

V: TRBV10-3
size: many
J: TRBJ2-7
D: NA
length: 12
DNA: TGTGCCGCCAAGTCCGATTCCTACGAGCAGTACTTC
CDR3: CAAKSDSYEQYF

V: TRBV5-1
size: many
J: TRBJ2-7
D: TRBD1
length: 15
DNA: TGCGCCAGCAGCTCTAGGACAGGCAACTCCTACGAGCAGTACTTC
CDR3: CASSSRTGNSYEQYF

V: TRBV12-3/TRBV12-4
size: many
J: TRBJ2-7
D: TRBD1
length: 13
DNA: TGTGCCAGCAGGGGACAGGAGAACTACGAGCAGTACTTC
CDR3: CASRGQENYEQYF

V: TRBV2
size: NA
J: TRBJ2-5
D: NA
length: 13
DNA: TGTGCCAGCAGTGGGCGGGCCCAAGAGACCCAGTACTTC
CDR3: CASSGRAQETQYF

V: TRBV7-9
size: NA
J: TRBJ2-5
D: NA
length: 15
DNA: TGTGCCAGCAGCTTAGAGGCAGGCTGGGCAGAGACCCAGTACTTC
CDR3: CASSLEAGWAETQYF

V: TRBV20-1
size: many
J: TRBJ1-5
D: NA
length: 13
DNA: TGCAGTGCCCCCGGGCCCTCGAGACAGCCCCAGCATTTT
CDR3: CSAPGPSRQPQHF

V: TRBV12-3/TRBV12-4
size: many
J: TRBJ1-2
D: TRBD1
length: 13
DNA: TGTGCCAGCAGGCTACAGGGGGGCTATGGCTACACCTTC
CDR3: CASRLQGGYGYTF

V: TRBV2
size: many
J: TRBJ1-1
D: NA
length: 15
DNA: TGTGCCAGCAGTTGGGTCAGACGGGTGGGCACTGAAGCTTTCTTT
CDR3: CASSWVRRVGTEAFF

V: TRBV9
size: NA
J: TRBJ1-1
D: NA
length: 14
DNA: TGTGCCAGCAGCAGCCAAGATCAAATGGCTGAAGCTTTCTTT
CDR3: CASSSQDQMAEAFF

V: TRBV24-1
size: many
J: TRBJ2-2
D: NA
length: 13
DNA: TGTGCCACCAGTGAATACAGGACCGGGGAGCTGTTTTTT
CDR3: CATSEYRTGELFF